This T cell receptor beta chain was found in a study of graft-versus-host responses after intestinal transplantation. Deletions cut 0 bases from V and 6 bases from J, with 7 bases between. Looked up from germline, CDR1 is MNHEY and CDR2 is SMNVEV (reference sequence). The CDR3 consists of 13 residues. Profiling relied on immunoSEQ multiplex PCR, and the TCRdb table lists in-frame clones only, not all of them. The data show about 25,000 clones, approximately 96% seen once. The source is a human patient who received an intestinal transplant, so some T cells may come from the graft donor. The starting material was PBMCs, obtained around 29 days after intestinal transplant. V usage is TRBV27 and J usage is TRBJ2-3; D is ambiguous. The CDR3 DNA follows: TGTGCCAGCAGTTTATCCTCGGGCGATACGCAGTATTTT. This codes for CASSLSSGDTQYF.